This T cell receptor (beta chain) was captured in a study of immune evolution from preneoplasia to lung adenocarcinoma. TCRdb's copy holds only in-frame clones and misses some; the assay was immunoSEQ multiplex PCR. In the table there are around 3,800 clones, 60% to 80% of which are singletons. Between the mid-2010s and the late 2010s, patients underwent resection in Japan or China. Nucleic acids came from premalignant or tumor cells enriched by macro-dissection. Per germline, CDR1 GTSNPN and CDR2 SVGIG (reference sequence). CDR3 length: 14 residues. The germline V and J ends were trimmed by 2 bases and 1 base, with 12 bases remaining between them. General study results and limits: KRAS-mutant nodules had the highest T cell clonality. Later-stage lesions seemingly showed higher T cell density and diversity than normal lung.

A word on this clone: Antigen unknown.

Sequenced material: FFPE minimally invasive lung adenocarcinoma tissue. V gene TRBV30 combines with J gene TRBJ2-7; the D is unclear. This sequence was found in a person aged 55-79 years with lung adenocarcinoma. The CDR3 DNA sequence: TGTGCCTGGAGTACCCCCCAGGTTTCCTACGAGCAGTACTTC. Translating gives CAWSTPQVSYEQYF.